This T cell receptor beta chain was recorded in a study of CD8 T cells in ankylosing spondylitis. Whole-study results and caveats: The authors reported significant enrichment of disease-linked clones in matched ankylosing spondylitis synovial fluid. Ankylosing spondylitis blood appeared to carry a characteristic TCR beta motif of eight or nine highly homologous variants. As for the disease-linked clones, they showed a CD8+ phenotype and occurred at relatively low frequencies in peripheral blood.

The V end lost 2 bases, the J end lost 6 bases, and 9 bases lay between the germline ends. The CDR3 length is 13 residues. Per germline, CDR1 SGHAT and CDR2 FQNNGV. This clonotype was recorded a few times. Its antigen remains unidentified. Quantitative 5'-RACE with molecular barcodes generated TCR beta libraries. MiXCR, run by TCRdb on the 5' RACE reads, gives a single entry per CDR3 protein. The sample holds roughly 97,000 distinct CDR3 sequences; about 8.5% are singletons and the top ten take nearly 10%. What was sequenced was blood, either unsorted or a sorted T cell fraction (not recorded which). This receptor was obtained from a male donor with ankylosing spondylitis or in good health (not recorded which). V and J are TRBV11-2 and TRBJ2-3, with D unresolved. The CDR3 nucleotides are TGTGCCAGCAGCTTACTCGTTGGGGATACGCAGTATTTT. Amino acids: CASSLLVGDTQYF.